These 13 T cell receptor beta chains were sequenced from one sample in a study of T cell responses to AZD1222 COVID-19 vaccine. Using immunoSEQ multiplex PCR, the repertoire was profiled, and TCRdb retains in-frame clones only, with some absent. The table has about 170,000 clones, about nine tenths seen once. This material consisted of peripheral blood, taken on day 0 of AZD1222 vaccination. The receptors here all came from an adult in good health.

This clone appeared a single time. The chain combines TRBV7-8 with TRBJ2-1, with 11 positions matching TRBD2. The CDR3 runs 19 residues. CDR1 is SGHVS and CDR2 is FQNEAQ in the germline V gene. Unmatched junction bases numbered 20, after V lost 5 bases and J lost 8 bases. CDR3 region: CASSPKGPLAGGVFDEQFF. CDR3 in DNA: TGTGCCAGCAGCCCCAAAGGCCCGTTAGCGGGGGGGGTGTTCGATGAGCAGTTCTTC.

The chain joins TRBV19 to TRBJ2-6; D is perhaps TRBD1 (6 bases). CDR3 size: 15 residues. The V end lost 6 bases, the J end lost 1 base, and 10 bases lay between the germline ends. The V gene's germline CDR1 is LNHDA and CDR2 SQIVND (reference sequence). This chain's CDR3 is CASRFRGSGANVLTF. CDR3 bases: TGTGCCAGTAGATTCAGGGGTTCTGGGGCCAACGTCCTGACTTTC.

V usage is TRBV5-5 and J usage is TRBJ1-2, with 8 positions matching TRBD1. CDR3 length: 13 residues. Germline loops: CDR1 SGHKS, CDR2 YYEKEE (reference sequence). The junction had 6 bases not matched to a gene; V was cut back by 3 bases and J by 8 bases. CDR3 sequence reads: CASSSRTGLGYTF. In DNA, the CDR3 is TGTGCCAGCAGCTCCCGGACAGGGCTGGGCTACACCTTC.

The CDR3 spells CASSPTWTEAFF. The CDR3 region has the DNA TGTGCCAGCAGTCCCACCTGGACTGAAGCTTTCTTT. This chain uses TRBV12-3 or TRBV12-4 with TRBJ1-1, with no clear D. Trimming left V 5 bases short and J 5 bases short, with 9 bases between. The CDR3 length is 12 residues.

V and J are TRBV5-1 and TRBJ2-7; TRBD1 matches at 8 bases. CDR1 and CDR2 (germline): SGHRS, YFSETQ. There are 15 residues in the CDR3. Losses at the gene ends were 4 bases for V and 3 bases for J; bases not matched to a gene: 9. CDR3 loop: CASSIDRGPVYEQYF. The DNA of the CDR3 is TGCGCCAGCAGCATCGACAGGGGACCGGTCTACGAGCAGTACTTC.

The chain couples TRBV7-2 to TRBJ1-1, with D possibly matching TRBD1 (5 bases). V was pared by 5 bases and J by 1 base, with 17 bases between. The germline V gene has CDR1 SGHTA and CDR2 FQGNSA. The CDR3 covers 16 residues. The CDR3 bases are TGTGCCAGCAGCCTCCTGAGGGCGGGGGGGAACACTGAAGCTTTCTTT. Translated, it gives CASSLLRAGGNTEAFF.

Concerning this clone: Relative to the germline gene, one junction end is altered; a read error may explain this. J is TRBJ1-6 and V is TRBV2; TRBD1 aligns across 7 bases. The CDR3 totals 16 residues. The germline V gene encodes CDR1 SNHLY and CDR2 FYNNEI. For the CDR3, the DNA is TGTGCCAGCAGTGAACTTCCGACAGGGAATAATTCACCCCTCTACTTT. This gives the protein CASSELPTGNNSPLYF. Drawing the rest from reference TRBV2 and TRBJ1-6, the complete variable domain is EPEVTQTPSHQVTQMGQEVILRCVPISNHLYFYWYRQILGQKVEFLVSFYNNEISEKSEIFDDQFSVERPDGSNFTLKIRSTKLEDSAMYFCASSELPTGNNSPLYFGNGTRLTVT.

This sequence joins TRBV7-8 and TRBJ1-2; D not resolved. Germline assignment: CDR1 SGHVS and CDR2 FQNEAQ. V lost 0 bases, J lost 2 bases, and 7 bases lay in between. The CDR3 runs to 14 residues. CDR3 coding DNA: TGTGCCAGCAGCTTAGCGAGGAGAAACTATGGCTACACCTTC. Protein sequence: CASSLARRNYGYTF.

The genes are TRBV19 and TRBJ2-7, with 8 bases matching TRBD1. This CDR3 region has 14 residues. With V trimmed by 5 bases and J by 5 bases, 8 bases remained unmatched. In germline, CDR1 is LNHDA, CDR2 SQIVND (reference sequence). The CDR3 loop reads CASSDRQGLDEQYF. DNA of the CDR3: TGTGCCAGTAGTGACAGACAGGGGTTGGACGAGCAGTACTTC.

The chain is built from TRBV19 and TRBJ1-2, with 9 bases aligning to TRBD1. Per germline, CDR1 LNHDA and CDR2 SQIVND (reference sequence). V lost 5 bases to trimming and J lost 9 bases; unmatched junction nucleotides: 13. The CDR3 is made up of 15 amino acids. CDR3 sequence reads: CASSPYGTGLTSYTF. For the CDR3, the DNA is TGTGCCAGTAGTCCCTACGGGACAGGGCTTACGAGCTACACCTTC. Full variable domain (remainder filled in from reference TRBV19 and TRBJ1-2): DGGITQSPKYLFRKEGQNVTLSCEQNLNHDAMYWYRQDPGQGLRLIYYSQIVNDFQKGDIAEGYSVSREKKESFPLTVTSAQKNPTAFYLCASSPYGTGLTSYTFGSGTRLTVV.

The rearrangement links TRBV7-6 to TRBJ1-1; 7 bases align to TRBD1. Germline trimming cut 1 base from V and 3 bases from J; bases unmatched to any gene: 5. The germline CDR1 and CDR2 sequences are SGHVS and FNYEAQ. The CDR3 is made up of 15 amino acids. CDR3 sequence: CASSLEEGADTEAFF. The CDR3, as DNA: TGTGCCAGCAGCTTAGAGGAGGGGGCGGACACTGAAGCTTTCTTT.

The J gene is TRBJ2-7, the V gene TRBV5-4; a possible D gene is TRBD1 (6 bases). CDR3 length: 15 residues. Germline V lookup: CDR1 SGHNT, CDR2 YYREEE (reference sequence). Trimming removed 0 bases from V and 1 base from J, with 11 bases in between. The CDR3 nucleotides read TGTGCCAGCAGCTTGGGGGCAGGGGATTCCTACGAGCAGTACTTC. Protein sequence: CASSLGAGDSYEQYF. The variable domain in full, completed from reference TRBV5-4 and TRBJ2-7, reads ETGVTQSPTHLIKTRGQQVTLRCSSQSGHNTVSWYQQALGQGPQFIFQYYREEENGRGNFPPRFSGLQFPNYSSELNVNALELDDSALYLCASSLGAGDSYEQYFGPGTRLTVT.

In its sample, this clone was seen once. V is TRBV5-1 and J is TRBJ2-2; D possibly corresponds to TRBD2 (6 bases). The V gene's germline CDR1 is SGHRS and CDR2 YFSETQ. The CDR3 consists of 15 residues. The V end was cut by 2 bases, the J end by 2 bases, with 10 bases between. Written as DNA, the CDR3 is TGCGCCAGCAGCTTCCAGCGGGCCAACACCGGGGAGCTGTTTTTT. Translating gives CASSFQRANTGELFF.